This TCR beta chain came from a study of T-cell reconstitution after alpha-beta-depleted transplantation in children listed by TCRdb under 2016. With regard to the full study: T-cell immune reconstitution after TCRalphabeta/CD19-depleted allogeneic hematopoietic cell transplantation in children was quantitatively tracked in the study by means of TCR repertoire profiling.

Paper-wide results and their limitations: Hyperexpanded clone frequencies declined over subsequent months; after one year, T-cell counts and TCRbeta diversity were mostly attributed to newly produced T cells. In some patients, the high TCRbeta diversity seen at day 60 was put down to recipient T cells and intrathymic progenitors that had survived conditioning. The apparently early recovery of alphabetaT-cell counts about two months after transplant reportedly depended on only several hundred rapidly expanded clones that came from non-depleted graft cells.

The library was built by means of PCR. Sequencing was carried out with an Illumina HiSeq 2500. To normalize quantification of the TCRbeta repertoire, the TCR libraries were built with molecular barcoding that relied on unique molecular identifiers. The public sequencing data were trimmed at Q25 with fastp and processed into clonotypes with MiXCR by TCRdb, which kept only in-frame beta chains. Records with the same CDR3 protein are collapsed into one entry carrying the most frequent genes and DNA. This sample holds approximately 490,000 distinct CDR3 sequences; roughly a tenth were observed only once. The ten most abundant clones make up 2% to 2.5% of the sample. This clonotype was counted ten times or more. Its antigen is still unknown. Base qualities are not recorded, but no much larger clone differs from it by a single base. The intended sense of this specimen's treatment or condition label: allogeneic hematopoietic cell transplantation with graft depleted of TCRalphabeta T cells and CD19 B cells. The transplant recipients were children given TCRalphabeta/CD19-depleted allogeneic hematopoietic cell grafts.

Reading the germline V gene gives CDR1 SGDLS and CDR2 YYNGEE. The CDR3, cysteine through phenylalanine, is 14 amino acids long. The kept DNA is CDR3 alone, 42 bases in frame from the first base. V is pruned by 4 bases and J by 6 bases, leaving 6 bases of the junction without a gene match. This receptor was identified in a child under 10 years old with inherited bone marrow failure, due to receive a stem cell transplant. The material was PBMCs, obtained before TCRalphabeta/CD19-depleted stem cell transplant. This chain joins TRBV9 to TRBJ1-3, with 8 middle bases fitting TRBD1. The CDR3 loop reads CASSPGQGVNTIYF. The bases are TGTGCCAGCAGCCCAGGACAGGGTGTAAACACCATATATTTT.